This TCR beta chain originates from a study of fetal regulatory T cell absence and autoimmunity. About this clone itself: Its antigen is as yet unknown.

This was a survey-level run. Clones were read by immunoSEQ multiplex PCR, and TCRdb kept only the in-frame ones, dropping some. This sample has more than 85,000 clones; around 72% occur once, and the top ten carry roughly 2%. V lost 3 bases, J lost 2 bases, and 8 bases lay in between. There are 13 residues in the CDR3. Germline values: CDR1 MNHNY, CDR2 SVGAGI (reference sequence). Regarding the study as a whole: Cord blood and pancreas showed broadly similar TRB gene family usage. Oligoclonal TCR enrichment in pancreas over cord blood reached over 95-fold for some clones.

What was sequenced was pancreas tissue. The rearrangement links TRBV6-6 to TRBJ2-7; no clear D. The receptor was isolated from a male donor with IPEX syndrome. The CDR3 protein is CASSYPAPYEQYF. The CDR3 DNA reads as TGTGCCAGCAGTTATCCAGCGCCCTACGAGCAGTACTTC.